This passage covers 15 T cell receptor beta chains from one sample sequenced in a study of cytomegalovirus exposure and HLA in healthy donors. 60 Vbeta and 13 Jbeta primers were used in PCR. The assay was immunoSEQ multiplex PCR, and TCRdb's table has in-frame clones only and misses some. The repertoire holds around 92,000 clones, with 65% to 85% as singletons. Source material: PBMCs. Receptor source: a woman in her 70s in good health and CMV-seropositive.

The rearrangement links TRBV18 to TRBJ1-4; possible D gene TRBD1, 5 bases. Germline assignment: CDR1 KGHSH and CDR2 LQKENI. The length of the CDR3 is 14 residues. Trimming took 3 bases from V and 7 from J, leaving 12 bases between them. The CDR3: CASSPRDSSEKLFF. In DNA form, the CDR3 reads TGTGCCAGCTCACCGCGCGACAGCTCTGAAAAACTGTTTTTT.

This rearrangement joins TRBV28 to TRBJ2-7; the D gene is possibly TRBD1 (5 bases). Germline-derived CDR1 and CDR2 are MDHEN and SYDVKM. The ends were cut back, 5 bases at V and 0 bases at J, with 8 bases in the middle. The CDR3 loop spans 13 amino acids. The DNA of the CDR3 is TGTGCCAGCAGTATTGACAGCTCCTACGAGCAGTACTTC. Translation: CASSIDSSYEQYF.

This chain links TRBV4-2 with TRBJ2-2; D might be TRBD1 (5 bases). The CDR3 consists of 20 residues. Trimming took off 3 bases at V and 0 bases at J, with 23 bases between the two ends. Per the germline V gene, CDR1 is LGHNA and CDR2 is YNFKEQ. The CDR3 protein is CASSQGRTSPEEPNTGELFF. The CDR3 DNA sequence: TGTGCCAGCAGCCAGGGTCGGACAAGCCCTGAAGAGCCGAACACCGGGGAGCTGTTTTTT.

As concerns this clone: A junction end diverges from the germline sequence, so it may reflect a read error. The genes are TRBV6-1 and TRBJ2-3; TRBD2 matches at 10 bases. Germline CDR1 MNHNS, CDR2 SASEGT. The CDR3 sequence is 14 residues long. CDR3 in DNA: TGTGCCAGCAGTCAAGCGGGAGGGCCAAATACGCAGTATTTT. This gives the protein CASSQAGGPNTQYF.

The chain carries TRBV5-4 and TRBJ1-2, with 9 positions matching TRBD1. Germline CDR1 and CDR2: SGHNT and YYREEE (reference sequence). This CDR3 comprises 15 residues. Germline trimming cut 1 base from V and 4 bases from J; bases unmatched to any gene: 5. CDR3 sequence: CASSLSTGGGYGYTF. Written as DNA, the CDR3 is TGTGCCAGCAGCTTGTCGACAGGGGGGGGCTATGGCTACACCTTC.

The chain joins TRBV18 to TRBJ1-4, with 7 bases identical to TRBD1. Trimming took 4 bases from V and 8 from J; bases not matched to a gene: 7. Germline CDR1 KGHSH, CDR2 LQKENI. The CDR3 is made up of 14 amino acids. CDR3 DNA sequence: TGTGCCAGCTCACGTGACAGGGTGGGGGAAAAACTGTTTTTT. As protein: CASSRDRVGEKLFF.

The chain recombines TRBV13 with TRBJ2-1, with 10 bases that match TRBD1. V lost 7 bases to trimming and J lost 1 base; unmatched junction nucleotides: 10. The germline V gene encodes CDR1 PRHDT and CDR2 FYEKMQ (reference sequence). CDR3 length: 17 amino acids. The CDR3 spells CASMGTGVPFSYNEQFF. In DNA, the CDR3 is TGTGCCAGCATGGGGACAGGGGTCCCCTTTTCCTACAATGAGCAGTTCTTC.

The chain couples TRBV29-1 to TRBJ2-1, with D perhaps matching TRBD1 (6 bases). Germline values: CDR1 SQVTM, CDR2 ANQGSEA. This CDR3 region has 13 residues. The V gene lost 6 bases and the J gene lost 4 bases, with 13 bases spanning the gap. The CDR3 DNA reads TGCAGCGTCACGGGACAAGCATACAATGAGCAGTTCTTC. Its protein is CSVTGQAYNEQFF.

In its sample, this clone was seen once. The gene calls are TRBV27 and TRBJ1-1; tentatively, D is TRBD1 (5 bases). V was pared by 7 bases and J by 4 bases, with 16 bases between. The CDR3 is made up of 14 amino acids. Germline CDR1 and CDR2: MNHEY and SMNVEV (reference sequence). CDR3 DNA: TGTGCCAGCATCCGGGCGGGGGGAGCCACTGAAGCTTTCTTT. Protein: CASIRAGGATEAFF.

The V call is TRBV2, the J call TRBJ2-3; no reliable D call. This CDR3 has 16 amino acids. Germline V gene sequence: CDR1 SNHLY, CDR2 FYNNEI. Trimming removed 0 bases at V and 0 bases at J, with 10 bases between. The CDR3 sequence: CASSEAWAGSTDTQYF. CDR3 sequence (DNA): TGTGCCAGCAGTGAAGCATGGGCCGGAAGCACAGATACGCAGTATTTT.

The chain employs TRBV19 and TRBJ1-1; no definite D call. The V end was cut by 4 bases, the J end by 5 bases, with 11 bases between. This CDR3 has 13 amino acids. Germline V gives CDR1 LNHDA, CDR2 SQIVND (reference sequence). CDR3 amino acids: CASSRTAPTEAFF. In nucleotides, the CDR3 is TGTGCCAGTAGTAGAACAGCACCAACTGAAGCTTTCTTT.

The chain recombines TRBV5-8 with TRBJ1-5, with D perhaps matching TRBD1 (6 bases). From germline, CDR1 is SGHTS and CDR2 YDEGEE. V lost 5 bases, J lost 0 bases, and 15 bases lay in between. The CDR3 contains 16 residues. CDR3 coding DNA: TGTGCCAGCAGTCCCGGACAGCCCTATAGCAATCAGCCCCAGCATTTT. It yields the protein CASSPGQPYSNQPQHF.

The DNA of the CDR3 is TGTGCCAGCAGCGTCACCACCACGGGTTACGAGCAGTACTTC. Its protein product is CASSVTTTGYEQYF. The rearrangement uses TRBV6-1 and TRBJ2-7; no reliable D call. The germline CDR1 and CDR2 sequences are MNHNS and SASEGT. The CDR3 totals 14 residues. V was clipped by 6 bases and J by 4 bases, with 16 bases between them.

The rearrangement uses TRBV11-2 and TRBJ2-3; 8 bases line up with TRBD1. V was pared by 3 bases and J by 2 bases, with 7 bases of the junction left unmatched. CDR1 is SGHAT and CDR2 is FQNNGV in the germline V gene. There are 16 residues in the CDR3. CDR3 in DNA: TGTGCCAGCAGCTTTGGACAGGGAAGGGTCACAGATACGCAGTATTTT. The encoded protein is CASSFGQGRVTDTQYF.

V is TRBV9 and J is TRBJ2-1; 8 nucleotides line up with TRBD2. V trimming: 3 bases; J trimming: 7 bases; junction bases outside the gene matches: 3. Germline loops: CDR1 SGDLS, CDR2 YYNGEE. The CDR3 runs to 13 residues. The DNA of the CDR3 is TGTGCCAGCAGCGAGCCGGGGGGGAATGAGCAGTTCTTC. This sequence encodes CASSEPGGNEQFF. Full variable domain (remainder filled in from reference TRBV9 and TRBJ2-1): DSGVTQTPKHLITATGQRVTLRCSPRSGDLSVYWYQQSLDQGLQFLIQYYNGEERAKGNILERFSAQQFPDLHSELNLSSLELGDSALYFCASSEPGGNEQFFGPGTRLTVL.